The clone carrying this T cell receptor (beta chain) was seen many times. The CDR3 is made up of 14 amino acids. The V gene end was trimmed by 8 bases and the J gene end by 3 bases; junction bases not matched to a gene: 10. From germline, CDR1 is KGHSH and CDR2 LQKENI. The data belong to a study of blood T cell repertoires in COVID-19. At the level of the study: The study drew acute and convalescent COVID-19 samples from the United States, Italy and Spain. Sources were T cells, B-cell-depleted T cells, or PBMCs; the material itself was cDNA or gDNA.

Generated by immunoSEQ multiplex PCR, the TCRdb table keeps only in-frame clones and is missing some. Of about 300,000 clones listed, approximately 91% are singletons. Enrolled during active infection, Seattle patients were then followed longitudinally. The source material was peripheral blood. The receptor's source is a woman aged 25 to 39 with COVID-19, enrolled during active disease. This chain uses TRBV18 with TRBJ2-7; the match to TRBD1 covers 7 bases. The CDR3 here is CASIPGQNFYEQYF. The CDR3, as DNA: TGTGCCAGCATACCGGGACAGAACTTCTACGAGCAGTACTTC.